This TCR beta chain was captured in a study of blood T cell repertoires in COVID-19. Study-wide background: Nucleic acid was either cDNA or gDNA, and it came from T cells, B-cell-depleted T cells, or PBMCs.

Source study methods: Scientists estimated how many nucleated cells there were by amplifying reference gene primers. Method: immunoSEQ multiplex PCR; TCRdb's copy keeps in-frame clones and lacks some. V and J calls plus clone size are reproduced from that table; the DNA served to infer D and trimming. The data hold around 250,000 clones, with roughly 84% observed a single time. This CDR3 has 12 amino acids. Germline-derived CDR1 and CDR2 are SEHNR and FQNEAQ (reference sequence). V was trimmed by 5 bases and J by 6 bases, leaving 9 bases between them. This chain links TRBV7-9 with TRBJ2-3; the D gene is possibly TRBD1 (6 bases). Source material: peripheral blood. This sequence originates from a woman aged 40 to 55 who had recovered from COVID-19. In nucleotides, the CDR3 is TGTGCCAGCAGCGGACAGAGGGATACGCAGTATTTT. This gives the protein CASSGQRDTQYF.